The 11 T cell receptor beta chains in this list originate from one sample, sequenced in a study of OX40 agonist ivuxolimab in advanced cancers. Libraries were prepared by immunoSEQ multiplex PCR; TCRdb keeps only in-frame clonotypes and omits some of them. Of tens of thousands of clones listed, approximately 88% were seen once; the top ten hold roughly 7.9%. The sequencing here drew on CD4+ or CD8+ T cells sorted from blood, taken in a trial of the OX40 agonist ivuxolimab. All receptors derive from an adult with an advanced solid tumor such as melanoma, head and neck, liver or kidney cancer.

This clone has a handful of counts. The rearrangement links TRBV7-9 to TRBJ2-7; TRBD1 is a possible D gene (6 bases). Germline V gives CDR1 SEHNR, CDR2 FQNEAQ (reference sequence). Trimming took off 5 bases at V and 6 bases at J, with 14 bases between the two ends. CDR3 length: 13 amino acids. CDR3 DNA sequence: TGTGCCAGCAGCCGAACCGCAGGGGCCGAGCAGTACTTC. Translation: CASSRTAGAEQYF.

This clone was seen a handful of times. The J gene is TRBJ1-2, the V gene TRBV30, with D tentatively TRBD1 (6 bases). CDR3 length equals 14 residues. CDR1 GTSNPN and CDR2 SVGIG come from the germline V gene (reference sequence). V was cut by 3 bases and J by 2 bases, with 13 bases left in between. Here the CDR3 DNA reads TGTGCCTGGAGGAATGGGGACATAAACTATGGCTACACCTTC. Translating gives CAWRNGDINYGYTF.

V usage is TRBV9 and J usage is TRBJ2-7; 7 nucleotides match TRBD1. This CDR3 comprises 14 residues. Germline lookup yields CDR1 SGDLS and CDR2 YYNGEE. V lost 4 bases, J lost 2 bases, and 6 bases stayed unmatched. The CDR3 loop reads CASSPRTGPYEQYF. In DNA, the CDR3 is TGTGCCAGCAGCCCGCGGACAGGTCCCTACGAGCAGTACTTC.

V gene TRBV7-2 combines with J gene TRBJ2-3, with no clear D. Trimming cost V 1 base and J 5 bases, with 7 bases left between them. The CDR3 sequence is 13 residues long. Looked up from germline, CDR1 is SGHTA and CDR2 is FQGNSA. CDR3 residues: CASSLEGLDTQYF. Written as DNA, the CDR3 is TGTGCCAGCAGCTTAGAGGGTTTAGATACGCAGTATTTT.

This chain joins TRBV7-3 and TRBJ2-5; TRBD2 agrees at 11 bases. The J segment lost 3 bases and the V segment lost 3 bases, leaving 3 bases of the junction unmatched. The CDR3 consists of 15 residues. Germline V CDR1 and CDR2: SGHTA, FQGTGA. CDR3 nucleotide sequence: TGTGCCAGCAGCTTTTCGGGACTAGCGGAAGAGACCCAGTACTTC. It is translated as CASSFSGLAEETQYF.

The chain links TRBV7-3 to TRBJ2-3, with D perhaps TRBD1 or TRBD2 (5 bases each). CDR3 size: 15 residues. V lost 5 bases and J 0 bases, leaving 12 bases between the germline ends. The germline CDR1 and CDR2 sequences are SGHTA and FQGTGA. For the CDR3, the DNA is TGTGCCAGCAGCACCGGGACCGTTAGCACAGATACGCAGTATTTT. Translated, it gives CASSTGTVSTDTQYF.

The chain is built from TRBV2 and TRBJ2-5, with D uncertain. This CDR3 region has 11 residues. Trimming cost V 2 bases and J 5 bases, with 3 bases left between them. CDR1 and CDR2 (germline): SNHLY, FYNNEI. The CDR3 nucleotides are TGTGCCAGCAGTGAATGGGAGACCCAGTACTTC. It codes for CASSEWETQYF.

This sequence joins TRBV10-3 and TRBJ2-7; 8 positions agree with TRBD1. V shed 2 bases and J 3 bases; nucleotides not matched to a gene: 9. The CDR3 runs to 16 residues. Germline CDR1 reads ENHRY; CDR2 reads SYGVKD. CDR3 sequence (DNA): TGTGCCATCAGTGAGGCGGACAGGGTCGGCTTCTACGAGCAGTACTTC. Encoded protein: CAISEADRVGFYEQYF.

The rearrangement links TRBV6-1 to TRBJ1-4; D gene ambiguous. The V gene lost 7 bases and the J gene lost 7 bases, with 13 bases spanning the gap. The germline V gene encodes CDR1 MNHNS and CDR2 SASEGT. This CDR3 has 13 amino acids. CDR3 in amino acids: CASNLMVGEKLFF. The CDR3 bases are TGTGCCAGCAATCTGATGGTGGGTGAAAAACTGTTTTTT.

V gene TRBV9 combines with J gene TRBJ1-4, with D possibly TRBD1 on 5 matching bases. Germline values: CDR1 SGDLS, CDR2 YYNGEE. The CDR3 runs to 14 residues. With 7 bases removed from V and 4 bases from J, the gap between germline ends came to 14 bases. Written as DNA, the CDR3 is TGTGCCAGCGCACGGACGGGACTTAATGAAAAACTGTTTTTT. This gives the protein CASARTGLNEKLFF. The whole variable domain, remainder taken from reference TRBV9 and TRBJ1-4, is DSGVTQTPKHLITATGQRVTLRCSPRSGDLSVYWYQQSLDQGLQFLIQYYNGEERAKGNILERFSAQQFPDLHSELNLSSLELGDSALYFCASARTGLNEKLFFGSGTQLSVL.

J is TRBJ1-2 and V is TRBV28; TRBD1 matches at 9 bases. The CDR3 spans 13 residues. The germline CDR1 and CDR2 sequences are MDHEN and SYDVKM. The V gene end was trimmed by 6 bases and the J gene end by 5 bases; junction bases not matched to a gene: 4. In DNA, the CDR3 is TGTGCCAGCAGGCGACAGGGGGGGTATGGCTACACCTTC. Translating gives CASRRQGGYGYTF.